The source of this TCR beta chain is a study of blood T cell repertoires in COVID-19. At the level of the study: Acute-phase and convalescent COVID-19 samples originated in the United States, Italy and Spain. PBMCs, B-cell-depleted T cells, or T cells provided the cDNA or gDNA that made up the material.

Germline V gene sequence: CDR1 LGHNA, CDR2 YNFKEQ. The trim removed 4 bases at V and 5 bases at J, leaving 11 bases unmatched. This CDR3 is 16 amino acids long. Original handling: Reference gene primer amplification in the assay estimated nucleated cell counts. This table comes from immunoSEQ multiplex PCR, and its TCRdb copy is limited to in-frame clones, with some not included. For V, J and clone size, that table is used; D and trimming come from the DNA. The sample lists tens of thousands of clones; roughly 76% were seen once. The clonotype was recovered from a woman in her 70s with acute or convalescent COVID-19. The chain employs TRBV4-2 and TRBJ2-7; 10 nucleotides line up with TRBD2. Specimen: peripheral blood. The chain's CDR3 is CASSRGLAEGMDEQYF. The CDR3 coding sequence is TGTGCCAGCAGCCGCGGACTAGCGGAAGGTATGGACGAGCAGTACTTC.